The 22 T cell receptor beta chains given below trace back to one sample, sequenced in a study of blood T cell repertoires in COVID-19. Method: immunoSEQ multiplex PCR; TCRdb's copy keeps in-frame clones and lacks some. The data hold about 300,000 clones, with more than 70% observed a single time. The sample comprised peripheral blood. These receptors all come from a man aged 18 to 35 who had recovered from COVID-19.

The J gene is TRBJ1-5, the V gene TRBV6-2 or TRBV6-3; unclear D gene. Trimming pared 2 bases from V and 1 base from J, leaving 24 bases between. The CDR3 is made up of 20 amino acids. Germline lookup yields CDR1 MNHEY and CDR2 SVGEGT. For the CDR3, the DNA is TGTGCCAGCAGTTACCCTTATCTGTCTGGGCAAGAGTGGAGCAATCAGCCCCAGCATTTT. Protein: CASSYPYLSGQEWSNQPQHF.

The DNA for the CDR3 is TGTGCCAGCGAACTCGGGACTAGCGGGATTTCTGAGCAGTTCTTC. It encodes CASELGTSGISEQFF. This rearrangement joins TRBV5-4 to TRBJ2-1, with 13 bases that match TRBD2. The germline gives CDR1 SGHNT, CDR2 YYREEE (reference sequence). The CDR3 runs 15 residues. Trimming cost V 7 bases and J 9 bases; bases outside gene matches: 10. The complete variable domain, with remaining parts taken from reference TRBV5-4 and TRBJ2-1, reads ETGVTQSPTHLIKTRGQQVTLRCSSQSGHNTVSWYQQALGQGPQFIFQYYREEENGRGNFPPRFSGLQFPNYSSELNVNALELDDSALYLCASELGTSGISEQFFGPGTRLTVL.

This chain connects TRBV9 to TRBJ2-1; TRBD2 matches at 8 bases. The J segment lost 0 bases and the V segment lost 4 bases, leaving 3 bases of the junction unmatched. This CDR3 has 15 amino acids. CDR1 and CDR2 from the germline V gene are SGDLS and YYNGEE. The CDR3 here is CASSHRGGSYNEQFF. The CDR3, as DNA: TGTGCCAGCAGCCACCGGGGGGGCTCCTACAATGAGCAGTTCTTC.

The rearrangement links TRBV5-4 to TRBJ2-7; 13 bases fit TRBD2. CDR3 length: 18 residues. Germline-derived CDR1 and CDR2 are SGHNT and YYREEE (reference sequence). The V gene end was trimmed by 4 bases and the J gene end by 0 bases; junction bases not matched to a gene: 10. CDR3 loop: CASSPGLAGFQASYEQYF. In DNA, the CDR3 is TGTGCCAGCAGCCCGGGACTAGCGGGATTCCAGGCCTCCTACGAGCAGTACTTC.

The J gene is TRBJ2-7, the V gene TRBV7-8; D is possibly TRBD1 (6 bases). Germline loops: CDR1 SGHVS, CDR2 FQNEAQ. The CDR3 loop spans 16 amino acids. The V end lost 0 bases, the J end lost 2 bases, and 14 bases lay between the germline ends. The CDR3 sequence: CASSLATGNSAYEQYF. CDR3 coding DNA: TGTGCCAGCAGCTTAGCTACAGGGAATTCCGCCTACGAGCAGTACTTC.

This chain joins TRBV3-1 (or the pseudogene TRBV3-2) and TRBJ2-1; 10 positions agree with TRBD2. The CDR3 runs to 16 residues. V lost 0 bases and J lost 10; bases outside the gene matches: 9. Per germline, CDR1 LGHDT and CDR2 YNNKEL (reference sequence). The CDR3 nucleotides read TGTGCCAGCAGCCAAGATCTCAGCGGGGGGGCTGGCGAGCAGTTCTTC. Protein: CASSQDLSGGAGEQFF.

The V call is TRBV7-9, the J call TRBJ1-1, with D unclear. V lost 3 bases and J 11 bases, leaving 19 bases between the germline ends. Germline V gene data show CDR1 as SEHNR and CDR2 as FQNEAQ (reference sequence). The CDR3 runs to 14 residues. This chain's CDR3 is CASSFQSPQGEAFF. In nucleotides, the CDR3 is TGTGCCAGCAGCTTTCAGAGCCCTCAAGGAGAGGCTTTCTTT.

This chain uses TRBV10-3 with TRBJ2-1, with 10 bases that match TRBD1. The CDR3 runs 16 residues. Germline V gene sequence: CDR1 ENHRY, CDR2 SYGVKD. V lost 5 bases and J lost 8; bases outside the gene matches: 12. The CDR3 nucleotides read TGTGCCATCAGTTGGTCCGGGACAGGGGATTTCGATGAGCAGTTCTTC. Translation gives CAISWSGTGDFDEQFF.

The chain couples TRBV2 to TRBJ2-7, with D possibly TRBD1 on 6 matching bases. CDR3 size: 14 residues. V gave up 4 bases and J gave up 2 bases, with 12 bases separating them. Germline lookup yields CDR1 SNHLY and CDR2 FYNNEI. CDR3: CASSAGAGAYEQYF. The CDR3 DNA is TGTGCCAGCAGTGCTGGGGCAGGGGCCTACGAGCAGTACTTC.

The chain is built from TRBV7-2 and TRBJ2-7; 10 positions match TRBD2. Looked up from germline, CDR1 is SGHTA and CDR2 is FQGNSA. The CDR3 consists of 14 residues. J gave up 3 bases and V 6 bases, and 5 bases lay outside the gene matches. CDR3 sequence: CASSIAGGDYEQYF. Here the CDR3 DNA reads TGTGCCAGCAGTATAGCGGGGGGAGACTACGAGCAGTACTTC.

This chain joins TRBV7-2 and TRBJ1-2, with D possibly TRBD1 on 6 matching bases. The CDR3 spans 16 residues. Germline loops: CDR1 SGHTA, CDR2 FQGNSA. Deletions cut 3 bases from V and 3 bases from J, with 17 bases between. The CDR3 coding sequence is TGTGCCAGCAGCTTTGGTCGGGGGGCGCTGGACTATGGCTACACCTTC. It codes for CASSFGRGALDYGYTF.

V and J are TRBV5-1 and TRBJ2-2, with 7 bases matching TRBD1. The germline CDR1 and CDR2 sequences are SGHRS and YFSETQ. Trimming removed 4 bases from V and 3 bases from J; junction bases left unmatched: 6. The CDR3 is 15 amino acids. CDR3: CASSPDRAYTGELFF. The CDR3 DNA reads TGCGCCAGCAGCCCAGACAGGGCGTACACCGGGGAGCTGTTTTTT.

The table lists this clone with a few counts. V is TRBV9 and J is TRBJ1-5; D might be TRBD1 (6 bases). Germline loops: CDR1 SGDLS, CDR2 YYNGEE. CDR3 size: 15 residues. V lost 4 bases to trimming and J lost 2 bases, with 13 bases between them. The CDR3 DNA reads TGTGCCAGCAGCCGGGGGGGCGGGGGCAATCAGCCCCAGCATTTT. This sequence encodes CASSRGGGGNQPQHF.

The chain combines TRBV18 with TRBJ2-5; D is possibly TRBD1 (5 bases). The CDR3 sequence is 16 residues long. Germline values: CDR1 KGHSH, CDR2 LQKENI. V lost 3 bases and J 0 bases, leaving 14 bases between the germline ends. This chain's CDR3 is CASSPYRTQNQETQYF. CDR3 in DNA: TGTGCCAGCTCACCCTACAGGACGCAGAACCAAGAGACCCAGTACTTC.

The J gene is TRBJ1-1, the V gene TRBV6-5, with 9 bases matching TRBD1. V was clipped by 5 bases and J by 4 bases; unmatched bases: 8. The CDR3 is 15 residues long. The V gene's germline CDR1 is MNHEY and CDR2 SVGAGI. The CDR3 protein is CASSQGQGWGTEAFF. In DNA, the CDR3 is TGTGCCAGCAGTCAGGGACAGGGATGGGGCACTGAAGCTTTCTTT.

V usage is TRBV4-1 and J usage is TRBJ2-3; 9 bases are a match to TRBD1. Germline CDR1 is MGHRA and CDR2 is YSYEKL. This CDR3 has 17 residues. Trimming removed 2 bases from V and 3 bases from J; junction bases left unmatched: 9. In DNA, the CDR3 is TGCGCCAGCAGCCAATCGGGAACAGGGGGCAGGACAGATACGCAGTATTTT. It codes for CASSQSGTGGRTDTQYF.

V usage is TRBV2 and J usage is TRBJ1-1; D is undetermined. Germline lookup yields CDR1 SNHLY and CDR2 FYNNEI. The CDR3 has 14 residues. Trimming left V 3 bases short and J 0 bases short, with 8 bases between. In DNA, the CDR3 is TGTGCCAGCAGTGAGACTAGAATGAACACTGAAGCTTTCTTT. As protein: CASSETRMNTEAFF.

The rearrangement uses TRBV4-1 and TRBJ1-1, with D unresolved. Between the trimmed V and J ends, which lost 2 bases and 3 bases, there was a span of 16 bases. CDR1 is MGHRA, CDR2 YSYEKL, per germline. The CDR3 is 16 amino acids. Here the CDR3 reads CASSQSVNSWYTEAFF. The DNA for the CDR3 is TGCGCCAGCAGCCAATCGGTGAACTCGTGGTACACTGAAGCTTTCTTT.

The rearrangement links TRBV12-3 or TRBV12-4 to TRBJ2-7; TRBD1 agrees at 7 bases. The CDR3 is made up of 13 amino acids. The junction had 7 bases not matched to a gene; V was cut back by 6 bases and J by 5 bases. The DNA of the CDR3 is TGTGCCAGCAGCAAGACAGACAGGGACGAGCAGTACTTC. Translated: CASSKTDRDEQYF.

The CDR3 here is CASSTGQQAFF. Written as DNA, the CDR3 is TGTGCCAGTAGTACGGGACAGCAAGCTTTCTTT. The genes are TRBV19 and TRBJ1-1; TRBD1 agrees at 7 bases. V shed 4 bases and J 9 bases; nucleotides not matched to a gene: 2. Germline assignment: CDR1 LNHDA and CDR2 SQIVND (reference sequence). CDR3 length: 11 residues.

V gene TRBV27 combines with J gene TRBJ1-4; 7 bases are shared with TRBD1. V trimming: 2 bases; J trimming: 8 bases; junction bases outside the gene matches: 11. The V gene's germline CDR1 is MNHEY and CDR2 SMNVEV (reference sequence). CDR3 length: 16 amino acids. CDR3 in amino acids: CASSLIGRGPGEKLFF. As DNA, the CDR3 is TGTGCCAGCAGTTTAATCGGGAGGGGGCCAGGGGAAAAACTGTTTTTT.

The J gene is TRBJ2-2, the V gene TRBV4-1; TRBD1 agrees at 11 bases. The germline gives CDR1 MGHRA, CDR2 YSYEKL. The junction had 8 bases not matched to a gene; V was cut back by 1 base and J by 7 bases. The CDR3 totals 17 residues. CDR3 region: CASSQAGTGGLNGELFF. Here the CDR3 DNA reads TGCGCCAGCAGCCAAGCCGGGACAGGGGGTTTGAACGGGGAGCTGTTTTTT.